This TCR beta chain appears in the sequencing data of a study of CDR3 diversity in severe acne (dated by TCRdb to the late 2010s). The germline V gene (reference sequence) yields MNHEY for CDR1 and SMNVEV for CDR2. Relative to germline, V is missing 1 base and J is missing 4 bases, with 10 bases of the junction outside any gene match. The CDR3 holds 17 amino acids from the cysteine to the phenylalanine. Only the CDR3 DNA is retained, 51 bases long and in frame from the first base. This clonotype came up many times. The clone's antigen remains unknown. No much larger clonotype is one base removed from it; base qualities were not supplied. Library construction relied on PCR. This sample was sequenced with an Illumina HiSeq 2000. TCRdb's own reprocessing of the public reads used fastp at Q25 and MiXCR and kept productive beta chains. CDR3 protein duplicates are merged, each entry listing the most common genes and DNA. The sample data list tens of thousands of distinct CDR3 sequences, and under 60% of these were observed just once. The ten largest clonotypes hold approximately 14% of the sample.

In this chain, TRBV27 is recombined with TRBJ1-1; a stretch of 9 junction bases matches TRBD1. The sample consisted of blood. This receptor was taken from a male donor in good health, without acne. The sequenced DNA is TGTGCCAGCAGTTTATTCAGGGACAGGGTGGGGGGCACTGAAGCTTTCTTT. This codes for CASSLFRDRVGGTEAFF.